The T cell receptor (beta chain) under discussion was sequenced for a study of vaccination and CD4 T cells after COVID-19. Study-wide context: Investigators took post-vaccine samples a median about 65 days after dose two, within a range of 14 to 241. General study points: Counts of SARS-CoV-2-reactive clonotypes had a median that went from approximately 21 to 38, a nonsignificant change.

In this sample, this clonotype turned up a few times. Its antigen is unidentified. V lost 5 bases to trimming and J lost 4 bases, with 19 bases between them. The CDR3 consists of 16 residues. CDR1 SGHTA and CDR2 FQGNSA come from the germline V gene. Oncomine TCR Beta short-read sequencing was applied to DNA from cultured CD4+ T cells. MiXCR, applied by TCRdb to the PCR reads, yields one record per CDR3 protein. The repertoire consists of tens of thousands of distinct CDR3 sequences, with around 42% occurring once and the leading ten covering about 18%. The treatment denotes: roughly 10-day PBMC culture with coronavirus spike peptide pools or control peptides (ViraFEST assay).

The sample here was CD4+ T cells from blood, cultured in vitro, taken before SARS-CoV-2 vaccination. The receptor comes from a human donor who received a COVID-19 vaccine. The chain has TRBV7-2 and TRBJ2-3, with D possibly matching TRBD1 (7 bases). The CDR3 is CASSPQGGMRSDTQYF. CDR3 DNA: TGTGCCAGCAGCCCCCAGGGGGGAATGAGGTCAGATACGCAGTATTTT.